The present T cell receptor beta chain was sequenced within a study of graft-versus-host responses after intestinal transplantation. The study's findings and limits: Some GvH clones appeared in ileal mucosa or blood before recipient bone marrow. Where graft-donor T cell macrochimerism was present, patients had high graft-versus-host to host-versus-graft clonal ratios in allografts.

Profiled with immunoSEQ multiplex PCR; TCRdb holds only in-frame clones, not every one. Of some 25,000 clones in the sample, 40% were seen once. CFSE-labeled responder cells (roughly 200,000) were plated with roughly 200,000 irradiated, violet-dye-labeled stimulator cells. From germline, CDR1 is KGHSY and CDR2 FQNENV. The CDR3 runs 15 residues. V dropped 0 bases and J dropped 3; count of bases not matched to a gene: 3. The rearrangement links TRBV16 to TRBJ2-7; 9 bases match TRBD2. The clonotype comes from a human patient who received an intestinal transplant. This sample comprised alloreactive CD4+ T cells from a mixed lymphocyte reaction culture, obtained before intestinal transplant. The sample's subset: CFSE-low proliferating T cells sorted from approximately 6-day pre-transplant mixed lymphocyte reaction (GvH or HvG direction). The CDR3 DNA follows: TGTGCCAGCAGCCAATCGACTAGCGGCCTCTACGAGCAGTACTTC. As protein: CASSQSTSGLYEQYF.